The entry that follows covers one T cell receptor beta chain sequence. What it binds is unknown. This sample was taken from a study of CD8 T cells in Susac syndrome. Study-level findings and limits: Clonal expansion was present among Susac CD8+ cells. This expansion reached its peak in TEMRA cells and in active patients. Regarding the TCR sequencing and HLA analysis, the study admitted that a relatively small number of individuals were involved.

With random hexamers, reverse transcription was performed on roughly 0.45 to 1 ug of RNA. TCRdb ran MiXCR on the immunoSEQ multiplex PCR reads and lists one entry per CDR3 protein. There are about 140,000 distinct CDR3 sequences in the sample; approximately 95% occur only once, and roughly 0.2% lies in the top ten. CDR3 length: 15 residues. The V end lost 8 bases, the J end lost 1 base, and 15 bases lay between the germline ends. Per germline, CDR1 MNHEY and CDR2 SMNVEV (reference sequence). V is TRBV27 and J is TRBJ2-4; D may be TRBD1 or TRBD2 (5 bases each). Sequencing was carried out using CD8+ T cells from PBMCs. The sequence came from a human donor with Susac syndrome. The CDR3 is CASRGGVGAKNIQYF. CDR3 bases: TGTGCCAGCCGTGGGGGAGTAGGCGCCAAAAACATTCAGTACTTC.